The 28 T cell receptor beta chains in this list originate from one sample, sequenced in a study of cytomegalovirus exposure and HLA in healthy donors. The primer mix had 60 Vbeta and 13 Jbeta primers. The table came from immunoSEQ multiplex PCR; TCRdb's copy has only in-frame clones and leaves some out. The profile covers 170,000 or so clones, with around 83% appearing a single time and 1.6% taken by the ten largest. The specimen was PBMCs. Receptor source: a man aged 50 to 59 in good health and CMV-seronegative.

Of note for this clone: Other nucleotide sequences in the sample specify the same CDR3. The rearrangement links TRBV7-9 to TRBJ2-3; maybe TRBD2 (7 bases). The CDR3 consists of 13 residues. Germline V gene data show CDR1 as SEHNR and CDR2 as FQNEAQ (reference sequence). Trimming removed 5 bases from V and 4 bases from J, with 10 bases in between. CDR3 protein: CASSPRGPDTQYF. The CDR3 coding sequence is TGTGCCAGCAGCCCGCGGGGGCCAGATACGCAGTATTTT.

This clone was observed a few times. This rearrangement joins TRBV5-1 to TRBJ1-2; D remains unclear. The length of the CDR3 is 15 residues. The germline CDR1 and CDR2 sequences are SGHRS and YFSETQ. V lost 1 base and J lost 1, with 11 bases in between. In nucleotides, the CDR3 is TGCGCCAGCAGCTTGTCGGACGGACTTAACTATGGCTACACCTTC. Translation: CASSLSDGLNYGYTF.

CDR3 protein: CASSTSGGSTDTQYF. For the CDR3, the DNA is TGTGCCAGCTCAACTAGCGGGGGCAGCACAGATACGCAGTATTTT. This rearrangement joins TRBV18 to TRBJ2-3, with 11 bases lining up with TRBD2. The V segment lost 5 bases and the J segment 0 bases; nucleotides outside the gene matches: 1. This CDR3 region has 15 residues. CDR1 and CDR2 (germline): KGHSH, LQKENI.

The J gene is TRBJ1-5, the V gene TRBV7-2; possible D gene TRBD1, 5 bases. Trimming removed 1 base at V and 4 bases at J, with 14 bases between. The CDR3 spans 16 residues. From germline, CDR1 is SGHTA and CDR2 FQGNSA. CDR3 residues: CASSLVWARGNQPQHF. In nucleotides, the CDR3 is TGTGCCAGCAGCTTAGTATGGGCGCGGGGGAATCAGCCCCAGCATTTT.

The chain is built from TRBV28 and TRBJ2-1, with 9 bases fitting TRBD2. J gave up 5 bases and V 5 bases, and 7 bases lay outside the gene matches. Germline V gene data show CDR1 as MDHEN and CDR2 as SYDVKM. This CDR3 has 15 residues. The CDR3 protein is CASSRPVAGDNEQFF. In DNA, the CDR3 is TGTGCCAGCAGTCGACCCGTAGCGGGAGACAATGAGCAGTTCTTC.

The chain couples TRBV14 to TRBJ2-3, with D possibly being TRBD2 (6 bases). CDR3 length: 17 amino acids. Germline CDR1 and CDR2: SGHDN and FVKESK. Between the trimmed V and J ends, which lost 0 bases and 5 bases, there was a span of 18 bases. CDR3 amino acids: CASSQDIGGTGRDTQYF. CDR3 coding DNA: TGTGCCAGCAGCCAAGATATCGGGGGAACTGGTAGAGATACGCAGTATTTT.

The CDR3 here is CASSFPAGTSSYEQYF. CDR3 nucleotides: TGTGCCAGCAGCTTCCCCGCCGGGACTAGCTCTTACGAGCAGTACTTC. The rearrangement links TRBV7-9 to TRBJ2-7; 9 positions match TRBD2. Looked up from germline, CDR1 is SEHNR and CDR2 is FQNEAQ (reference sequence). Unmatched junction bases numbered 10, after V lost 3 bases and J lost 4 bases. The CDR3 contains 16 residues.

The chain recombines TRBV18 with TRBJ1-5, with unresolved D. In germline, CDR1 is KGHSH, CDR2 LQKENI. The CDR3 runs 17 residues. With 5 bases removed from V and 2 bases from J, the gap between germline ends came to 19 bases. Written as DNA, the CDR3 is TGTGCCAGCTCAAAATCGGCCGTAAACGGGGGCAATCAGCCCCAGCATTTT. It specifies CASSKSAVNGGNQPQHF. The full variable domain, its missing parts supplied by reference TRBV18 and TRBJ1-5, is NAGVMQNPRHLVRRRGQEARLRCSPMKGHSHVYWYRQLPEEGLKFMVYLQKENIIDESGMPKERFSAEFPKEGPSILRIQQVVRGDSAAYFCASSKSAVNGGNQPQHFGDGTRLSIL.

The rearrangement links TRBV7-9 to TRBJ2-7; TRBD2 matches 7 bases. The germline V gene has CDR1 SEHNR and CDR2 FQNEAQ (reference sequence). The CDR3 runs to 15 residues. The trim removed 5 bases at V and 0 bases at J, leaving 7 bases unmatched. CDR3 coding DNA: TGTGCCAGCAGCAAACGGGAGGAGGCCTCCTACGAGCAGTACTTC. Amino acid sequence: CASSKREEASYEQYF.

The chain uses TRBV19 and TRBJ1-5; no clear D gene. V shed 4 bases and J shed 3 bases, with 13 bases lying between them. The CDR3 loop spans 15 amino acids. CDR1 is LNHDA and CDR2 is SQIVND in the germline V gene (reference sequence). The CDR3 DNA follows: TGTGCCAGTAGTAGCCAGACAACATACAATCAGCCCCAGCATTTT. It translates to CASSSQTTYNQPQHF. The variable domain in full, completed from reference TRBV19 and TRBJ1-5, reads DGGITQSPKYLFRKEGQNVTLSCEQNLNHDAMYWYRQDPGQGLRLIYYSQIVNDFQKGDIAEGYSVSREKKESFPLTVTSAQKNPTAFYLCASSSQTTYNQPQHFGDGTRLSIL.

The CDR3 here is CASSLWASGTYYNEQFF. The CDR3 nucleotides read TGTGCCAGCAGTTTATGGGCTAGCGGGACGTATTACAATGAGCAGTTCTTC. V and J are TRBV28 and TRBJ2-1; TRBD2 matches 9 bases. The V gene's germline CDR1 is MDHEN and CDR2 SYDVKM. V dropped 0 bases and J dropped 4; count of bases not matched to a gene: 7. CDR3 length equals 17 residues.

The V gene is TRBV27, the J gene TRBJ2-3; tentative D call: TRBD1 (6 bases). This CDR3 is built from 13 residues. In germline, CDR1 is MNHEY, CDR2 SMNVEV (reference sequence). Trimming stripped 7 bases from V and 6 bases from J, with 14 bases between. CDR3 coding DNA: TGTGCCAGCACCTTACAAAGGGGGGATACGCAGTATTTT. This gives the protein CASTLQRGDTQYF.

The chain joins TRBV19 to TRBJ2-2; weak D call: TRBD2 (5 bases). Deletions cut 3 bases from V and 3 bases from J, with 8 bases between. Germline loops: CDR1 LNHDA, CDR2 SQIVND (reference sequence). The length of the CDR3 is 14 residues. CDR3 nucleotides: TGTGCCAGTAGTATTAGCGTCGACACCGGGGAGCTGTTTTTT. Protein product: CASSISVDTGELFF.

The chain recombines TRBV6-1 with TRBJ2-5, with D uncertain. This CDR3 has 13 amino acids. Germline lookup yields CDR1 MNHNS and CDR2 SASEGT. V lost 3 bases and J lost 5, with 10 bases in between. CDR3 sequence: CASSDLIGETQYF. The DNA for the CDR3 is TGTGCCAGCAGTGACCTTATCGGGGAGACCCAGTACTTC.

The V and J genes are TRBV5-1 and TRBJ1-4, with no clear D. This CDR3 contains 15 residues. CDR1 is SGHRS and CDR2 is YFSETQ in the germline V gene. V gave up 1 base and J gave up 4 bases, with 11 bases separating them. Here the CDR3 DNA reads TGCGCCAGCAGCTTGCCGGCCGGGATTAATGAAAAACTGTTTTTT. The encoded protein is CASSLPAGINEKLFF.

V gene TRBV6-5 combines with J gene TRBJ2-7; possible D gene TRBD1, 5 bases. The CDR3 covers 15 residues. The germline CDR1 and CDR2 sequences are MNHEY and SVGAGI. V lost 6 bases and J lost 4, with 19 bases in between. The CDR3 reads CASSYSREIGYEQYF. DNA for the CDR3: TGTGCCAGCAGCTATTCCAGGGAAATTGGGTACGAGCAGTACTTC.

The gene calls are TRBV9 and TRBJ2-1; 12 bases map to TRBD2. Unmatched junction bases numbered 5, after V lost 4 bases and J lost 6 bases. Germline CDR1 reads SGDLS; CDR2 reads YYNGEE. The CDR3 runs to 15 residues. CDR3 sequence reads: CASSSRLAGVNEQFF. In DNA, the CDR3 is TGTGCCAGCAGCTCCAGACTAGCGGGAGTCAATGAGCAGTTCTTC. Supplemented by reference TRBV9 and TRBJ2-1, the full variable domain reads DSGVTQTPKHLITATGQRVTLRCSPRSGDLSVYWYQQSLDQGLQFLIQYYNGEERAKGNILERFSAQQFPDLHSELNLSSLELGDSALYFCASSSRLAGVNEQFFGPGTRLTVL.

This clone came up once. This sequence joins TRBV18 and TRBJ2-7; the D is unclear. There are 13 residues in the CDR3. Trimming shortened V by 6 bases and J by 6 bases, and 15 bases separated the two germline ends. Germline V gene sequence: CDR1 KGHSH, CDR2 LQKENI. CDR3 DNA: TGTGCCAGCTCTTTCTTAGACTCGAGCGAGCAGTACTTC. The encoded protein is CASSFLDSSEQYF. Drawing the rest from reference TRBV18 and TRBJ2-7, the complete variable domain is NAGVMQNPRHLVRRRGQEARLRCSPMKGHSHVYWYRQLPEEGLKFMVYLQKENIIDESGMPKERFSAEFPKEGPSILRIQQVVRGDSAAYFCASSFLDSSEQYFGPGTRLTVT.

The V and J genes are TRBV6-5 and TRBJ2-7; TRBD1 agrees at 9 bases. V dropped 2 bases and J dropped 4; count of bases not matched to a gene: 3. This CDR3 contains 14 residues. Germline CDR1 is MNHEY and CDR2 is SVGAGI. DNA for the CDR3: TGTGCCAGCAGTTACGGGACAGGGAGGTACGAGCAGTACTTC. It codes for CASSYGTGRYEQYF.

This clone was observed a handful of times. This chain links TRBV5-1 with TRBJ1-2; the match to TRBD1 covers 7 bases. Germline trimming cut 6 bases from V and 6 bases from J; bases unmatched to any gene: 5. Germline loops: CDR1 SGHRS, CDR2 YFSETQ. The CDR3 runs to 12 residues. The chain's CDR3 is CASKRDSNGYTF. As DNA, the CDR3 is TGCGCCAGCAAACGGGACAGTAATGGCTACACCTTC.

The rearrangement uses TRBV19 and TRBJ1-1; no reliable D call. There are 16 residues in the CDR3. Trimming stripped 6 bases from V and 7 bases from J, with 24 bases between. CDR1 and CDR2 (germline): LNHDA, SQIVND (reference sequence). The chain's CDR3 is CASSPTGLGLSREAFF. In nucleotides, the CDR3 is TGTGCCAGTAGCCCAACGGGATTGGGTCTTTCCCGTGAAGCTTTCTTT.

As concerns this clone: Germline and junction disagree at one end, which may indicate a read error. This chain uses TRBV6-6 with TRBJ1-3; D gene unclear. CDR3 length equals 14 residues. Germline V lookup: CDR1 MNHNY, CDR2 SVGAGI (reference sequence). The CDR3 DNA is TGTGCCAGCAGATACTCGGCAACTGGAAACACCATATATTTT. Translation gives CASRYSATGNTIYF.

The CDR3 bases are TGTGCCAGCAGCTTAGAGGGTGGGGGGGGGAACACTGAAGCTTTCTTT. Its translation is CASSLEGGGGNTEAFF. The chain has TRBV7-9 and TRBJ1-1, with D possibly matching TRBD1 (5 bases). The CDR3 loop spans 16 amino acids. Germline CDR1 is SEHNR and CDR2 is FQNEAQ (reference sequence). Trimming cost V 1 base and J 1 base, with 13 bases left between them.

This clone was counted once. V usage is TRBV28 and J usage is TRBJ2-7; possibly TRBD1 for D (6 bases). This CDR3 comprises 13 residues. V was trimmed by 10 bases and J by 2 bases, leaving 15 bases between them. From germline, CDR1 is MDHEN and CDR2 SYDVKM. CDR3 residues: CATSRDTTYEQYF. CDR3 sequence (DNA): TGTGCCACCAGCCGGGACACGACCTACGAGCAGTACTTC.

This sequence joins TRBV6-6 and TRBJ2-5; D might be TRBD1 (6 bases). The CDR3 runs 15 residues. V lost 6 bases and J 2 bases, leaving 16 bases between the germline ends. Germline assignment: CDR1 MNHNY and CDR2 SVGAGI (reference sequence). CDR3 residues: CASRGPPRGQETQYF. The CDR3 coding sequence is TGTGCCAGCAGGGGGCCTCCGAGGGGGCAAGAGACCCAGTACTTC.

The rearrangement joins TRBV7-9 to TRBJ1-2; no definite D call. The CDR3 extends over 10 amino acids. V shed 8 bases and J shed 2 bases, with 3 bases lying between them. The V gene's germline CDR1 is SEHNR and CDR2 FQNEAQ (reference sequence). In nucleotides, the CDR3 is TGTGCCAGCGAGAACTATGGCTACACCTTC. It encodes CASENYGYTF.

The rearrangement joins TRBV6-1 to TRBJ2-3, with D tentatively TRBD2 (7 bases). V was pared by 7 bases and J by 1 base, with 15 bases between. Germline-derived CDR1 and CDR2 are MNHNS and SASEGT. The CDR3 sequence is 15 residues long. CDR3 coding DNA: TGTGCCAGCAACGGGGGGCGACCCCGCACAGATACGCAGTATTTT. This encodes CASNGGRPRTDTQYF.

The genes are TRBV18 and TRBJ2-7; D gene uncertain. The ends were cut back, 3 bases at V and 2 bases at J, with 11 bases in the middle. The CDR3 runs 14 residues. The germline V gene has CDR1 KGHSH and CDR2 LQKENI. In nucleotides, the CDR3 is TGTGCCAGCTCACCTACTGGGCTAACCTACGAGCAGTACTTC. It is translated as CASSPTGLTYEQYF.